These T cell receptor beta chains were read from a single sample in a study of cytomegalovirus exposure and HLA in healthy donors. Profiled with immunoSEQ multiplex PCR; TCRdb holds only in-frame clones, not every one. The table shows 100,000 to 120,000 clones, with 75% to 85% occurring only once. The sample taken for sequencing was PBMCs. The source of these receptors is a man younger than 45 in good health and CMV-seronegative. Both conserved end residues are part of each CDR3. D genes are given only for firm matches. The listing skips clone size in some rows; elsewhere it reads once, few, many or a size class.

>-|TRBV28|TRBJ2-7|-
TGTGCCAGCAGTCCAGGCCCGGGGGAATACGAGCAGTACTTC
CASSPGPGEYEQYF
>TRBD1|TRBV4-2|TRBJ1-5|once
TGTGCCAGCAGCCAATCGGACAGGGCCGCGTATAGCAATCAGCCCCAGCATTTT
CASSQSDRAAYSNQPQHF
>TRBD2|TRBV13|TRBJ2-1|-
TGTGCCAGCAGCTCGGGACTAGCGGGGACCCAGGGGCAGTTCTTC
CASSSGLAGTQGQFF
>TRBD1|TRBV9|TRBJ1-1|-
TGTGCCAGCAGCGTAACGATGGACAGGAGGGAAGCTTTCTTT
CASSVTMDRREAFF
>TRBD1|TRBV30|TRBJ2-3|-
TGTGCCTGGAGTCCAGGGGGCCGAGGCACAGATACGCAGTATTTT
CAWSPGGRGTDTQYF
>-|TRBV6-1|TRBJ1-1|-
TGTGCCAGCGGATGGGCCCGAATGAACACTGAAGCTTTCTTT
CASGWARMNTEAFF
>-|TRBV28|TRBJ2-7|-
TGTGCCAGCAGTTTAGGGCCGCGGGGCGAGCAGTACTTC
CASSLGPRGEQYF
>-|TRBV7-2|TRBJ1-1|once
TGTGCCAGCAGCTTCCGGAGGGTGGGCAGGGACACTGAAGCTTTCTTT
CASSFRRVGRDTEAFF
>-|TRBV6-6|TRBJ2-1|few
TGTGCCAGCACGACAAGCTACAATGAGCAGTTCTTC
CASTTSYNEQFF
>-|TRBV7-9|TRBJ2-7|-
TGTGCCAGCAGCTTAGTTCGAGACGAGCAGTACTTC
CASSLVRDEQYF
>TRBD1|TRBV15|TRBJ2-7|-
TGTGCCACCAGCAGGGGCTACGTCGGGACAGGGCACTACGAGCAGTACTTC
CATSRGYVGTGHYEQYF
>-|TRBV30|TRBJ1-1|-
TGTGCCTCGGGACTTCGGGGCACTGAAGCTTTCTTT
CASGLRGTEAFF
>-|TRBV30|TRBJ1-1|-
TGTGCCTGGAGTGAACAGTTCGACACTGAAGCTTTCTTT
CAWSEQFDTEAFF
>TRBD1|TRBV19|TRBJ1-5|once
TGTGCCACCCAGGGGGTCAATCAGCCCCAGCATTTT
CATQGVNQPQHF
>TRBD1|TRBV2|TRBJ1-4|-
TGTGCCAGCGCCAGACAGGGGTGGGGTGAAAAACTGTTTTTT
CASARQGWGEKLFF
>TRBD1|TRBV5-4|TRBJ2-3|-
TGTGCCAGCAGTCAACCGGGACAGTTGACAGATACGCAGTATTTT
CASSQPGQLTDTQYF
>-|TRBV30|TRBJ1-6|few
TGTGCCTGGTCCCCAGGGGATGGGTCACCCCTCCACTTT
CAWSPGDGSPLHF
>TRBD2|TRBV27|TRBJ2-7|once
TGTGCCAGCAGTCCGGGACTAGCGGGAGCCGAGCAGTACTTC
CASSPGLAGAEQYF
>TRBD1|TRBV5-5|TRBJ2-2|-
TGTGCCAGCAGCTACACAGGGGCCGGGGAGCTGTTTTTT
CASSYTGAGELFF
>TRBD2|TRBV14|TRBJ2-1|-
TGTGCCAGCAGCTTAGGACTAGCCGGGGATGAGCAGTTCTTC
CASSLGLAGDEQFF
>TRBD1|TRBV4-1|TRBJ2-5|-
TGCGCCAGCAGCCAAGTTAAGTTCGGGACAGGAGAAGAGACCCAGTACTTC
CASSQVKFGTGEETQYF
>TRBD2|TRBV30|TRBJ2-7|once
TGTGCCTGGAGCTCCGGGCTAGCGGGGGGCTACGAGCAGTACTTC
CAWSSGLAGGYEQYF
>TRBD2|TRBV7-3|TRBJ2-5|-
TGTGCCAGCAGCCCGCTCGCCGGCGGGAGTCGAGAGACCCAGTACTTC
CASSPLAGGSRETQYF
>TRBD1|TRBV5-1|TRBJ2-2|-
TGCGCCAGCAGCTTGGATGGGACAGGGGTAAACACCGGGGAGCTGTTTTTT
CASSLDGTGVNTGELFF
>TRBD1|TRBV5-1|TRBJ1-4|-
TGCGCCAGCAGCCCCACAGGGGGCACTAATGAAAAACTGTTTTTT
CASSPTGGTNEKLFF
>-|TRBV30|TRBJ1-5|-
TGTGCCTGGAGCCTAACGAACCCCAATGAGCAGCCCCAGCATTTT
CAWSLTNPNEQPQHF
>-|TRBV5-1|TRBJ2-7|-
TGCGCCAGCAGCTTTGGTGGGCAGCCCTCCTACGAGCAGTACTTC
CASSFGGQPSYEQYF
>TRBD2|TRBV5-1|TRBJ2-3|-
TGCGCCAGCAGCTTGGAATTCCAGCGGGGGGGCCAAATCACAGATACGCAGTATTTT
CASSLEFQRGGQITDTQYF
>TRBD1|TRBV28|TRBJ1-2|-
TGTGCCAGCAGCCAACAGGGGGCGCAGTATGGCTACACCTTC
CASSQQGAQYGYTF
>-|TRBV30|TRBJ2-3|-
TGTGCCTGGGGTGGGGGCAGGGCCACAGATACGCAGTATTTT
CAWGGGRATDTQYF
>-|TRBV28|TRBJ1-5|-
TGTGCCAACAGCGAGGGGGTTTTTCAGCCCCAGCATTTT
CANSEGVFQPQHF
>-|TRBV25-1|TRBJ1-1|-
TGTGCCAGCAGTGCACAGACGAACACTGAAGCTTTCTTT
CASSAQTNTEAFF
>-|TRBV9|TRBJ2-7|once
TGTGCCAGCAGCGTAGCTACAGAGACCACCTACGAGCAGTACTTC
CASSVATETTYEQYF
>-|TRBV5-6|TRBJ1-2|-
TGTGCCAGCAGCTTGATTGTGACAGGATACAACTATGGCTACACCTTC
CASSLIVTGYNYGYTF
>TRBD1|TRBV4-3|TRBJ1-1|once
TGCGCCAGCAGCCAAGATAGAGGGGGCGGTGAAGCTTTCTTT
CASSQDRGGGEAFF
>-|TRBV18|TRBJ2-1|-
TGTGCCAGCTCACCGGACAGAAGCTCCTACAATGAGCAGTTCTTC
CASSPDRSSYNEQFF
>-|TRBV30|TRBJ2-5|-
TGTGCCTGGAGTGTACGGTCCCAAGAGACCCAGTACTTC
CAWSVRSQETQYF
>TRBD2|TRBV5-1|TRBJ2-7|-
TGCGCCAGCAGACCTGGACTAGCGGCGTACGAGCAGTACTTC
CASRPGLAAYEQYF
>-|TRBV7-8|TRBJ1-1|-
TGTGCCAGCATCCCGGCCGGGTACAACACTGAAGCTTTCTTT
CASIPAGYNTEAFF
>-|TRBV19|TRBJ1-6|-
TGTGCCAGTAGATTGGAGGGCAATTCACCCCTCCACTTT
CASRLEGNSPLHF
>-|TRBV30|TRBJ1-1|-
TGTGCCTGGAGTCGGGGGGGGTTGTACACTGAAGCTTTCTTT
CAWSRGGLYTEAFF
>-|TRBV29-1|TRBJ2-7|-
TGCAGCGTTGGGCTTGGGCCCGCCGAGCAGTACTTC
CSVGLGPAEQYF